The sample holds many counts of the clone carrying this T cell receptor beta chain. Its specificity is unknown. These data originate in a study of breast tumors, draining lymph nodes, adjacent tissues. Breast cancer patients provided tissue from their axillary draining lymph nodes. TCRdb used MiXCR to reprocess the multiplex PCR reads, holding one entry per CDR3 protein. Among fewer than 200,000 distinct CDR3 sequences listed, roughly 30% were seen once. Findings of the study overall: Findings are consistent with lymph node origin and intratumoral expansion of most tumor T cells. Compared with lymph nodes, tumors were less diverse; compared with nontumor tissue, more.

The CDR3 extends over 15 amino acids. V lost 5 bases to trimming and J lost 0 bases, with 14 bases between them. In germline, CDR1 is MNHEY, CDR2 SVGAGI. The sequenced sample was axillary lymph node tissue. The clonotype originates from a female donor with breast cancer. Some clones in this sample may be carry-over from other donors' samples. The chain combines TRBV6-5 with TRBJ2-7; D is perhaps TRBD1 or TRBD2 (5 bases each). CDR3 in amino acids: CASSEGQSLSYEQYF. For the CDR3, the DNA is TGTGCCAGCAGTGAGGGGCAATCCCTCTCCTACGAGCAGTACTTC.